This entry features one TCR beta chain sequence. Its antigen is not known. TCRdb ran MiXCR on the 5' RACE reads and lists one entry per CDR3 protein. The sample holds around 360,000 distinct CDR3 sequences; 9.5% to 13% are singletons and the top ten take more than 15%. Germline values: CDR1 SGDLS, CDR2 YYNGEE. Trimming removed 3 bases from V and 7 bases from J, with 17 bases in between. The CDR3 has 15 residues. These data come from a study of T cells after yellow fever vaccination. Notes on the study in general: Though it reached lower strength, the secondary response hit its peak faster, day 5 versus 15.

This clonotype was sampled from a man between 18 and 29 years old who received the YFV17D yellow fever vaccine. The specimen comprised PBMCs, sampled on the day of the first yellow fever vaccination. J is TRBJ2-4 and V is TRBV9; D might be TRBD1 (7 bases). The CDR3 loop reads CASSAESTGRNIQYF. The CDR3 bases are TGTGCCAGCAGCGCCGAATCGACAGGGAGGAACATTCAGTACTTC.